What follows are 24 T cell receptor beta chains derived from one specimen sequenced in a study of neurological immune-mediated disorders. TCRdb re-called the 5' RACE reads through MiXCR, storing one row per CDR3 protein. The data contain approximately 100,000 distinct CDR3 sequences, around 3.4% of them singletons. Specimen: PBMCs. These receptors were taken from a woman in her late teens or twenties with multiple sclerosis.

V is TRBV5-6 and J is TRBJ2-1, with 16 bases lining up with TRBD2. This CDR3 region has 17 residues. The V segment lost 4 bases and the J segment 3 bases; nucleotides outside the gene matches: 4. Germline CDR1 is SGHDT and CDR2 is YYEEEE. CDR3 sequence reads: CASSPGLAGGIYNEQFF. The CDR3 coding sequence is TGTGCCAGCAGCCCGGGACTAGCGGGAGGGATCTACAATGAGCAGTTCTTC.

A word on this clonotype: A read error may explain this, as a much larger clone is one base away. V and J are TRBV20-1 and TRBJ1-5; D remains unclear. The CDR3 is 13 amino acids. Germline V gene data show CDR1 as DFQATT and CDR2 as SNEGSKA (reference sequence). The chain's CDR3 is CSTRADGNQPQHF. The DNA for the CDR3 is TGCAGTACTAGAGCGGATGGAAATCAGCCCCAGCATTTT.

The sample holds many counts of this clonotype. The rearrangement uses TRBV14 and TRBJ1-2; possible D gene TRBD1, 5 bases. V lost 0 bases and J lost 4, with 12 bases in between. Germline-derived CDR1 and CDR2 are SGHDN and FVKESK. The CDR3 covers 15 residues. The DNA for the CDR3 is TGTGCCAGCAGCCAAGACTGGGGCGCTTCCTATGGCTACACCTTC. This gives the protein CASSQDWGASYGYTF.

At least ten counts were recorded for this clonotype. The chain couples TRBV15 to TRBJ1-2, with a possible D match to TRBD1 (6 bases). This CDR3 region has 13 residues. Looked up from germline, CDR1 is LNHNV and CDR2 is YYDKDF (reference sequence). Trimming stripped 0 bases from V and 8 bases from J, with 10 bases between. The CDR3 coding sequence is TGTGCCACCAGCAGAGAGCCGGACAGAGGCTACACCTTC. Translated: CATSREPDRGYTF.

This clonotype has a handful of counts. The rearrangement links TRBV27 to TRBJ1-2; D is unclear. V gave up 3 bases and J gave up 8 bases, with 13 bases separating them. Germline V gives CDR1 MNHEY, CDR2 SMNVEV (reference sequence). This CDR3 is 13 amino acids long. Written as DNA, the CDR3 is TGTGCCAGCAGTTTTTCCAGAGCGAACGGCTACACCTTC. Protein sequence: CASSFSRANGYTF.

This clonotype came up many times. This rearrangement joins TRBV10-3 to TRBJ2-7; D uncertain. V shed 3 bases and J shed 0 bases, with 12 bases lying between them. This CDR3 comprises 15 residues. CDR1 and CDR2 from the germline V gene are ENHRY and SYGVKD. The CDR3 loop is CAISDQTQASYEQYF. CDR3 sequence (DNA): TGTGCCATCAGTGATCAAACACAAGCCTCCTACGAGCAGTACTTC.

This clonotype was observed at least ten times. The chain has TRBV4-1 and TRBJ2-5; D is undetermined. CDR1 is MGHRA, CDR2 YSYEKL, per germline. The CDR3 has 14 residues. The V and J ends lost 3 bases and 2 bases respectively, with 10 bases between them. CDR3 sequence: CASSHEGHQETQYF. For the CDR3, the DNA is TGCGCCAGCAGCCACGAAGGTCATCAAGAGACCCAGTACTTC.

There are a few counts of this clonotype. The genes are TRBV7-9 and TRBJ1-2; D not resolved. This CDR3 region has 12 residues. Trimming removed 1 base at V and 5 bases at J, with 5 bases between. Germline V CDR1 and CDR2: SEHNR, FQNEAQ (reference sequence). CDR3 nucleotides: TGTGCCAGCAGCTTAGAGGTTTATGGCTACACCTTC. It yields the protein CASSLEVYGYTF.

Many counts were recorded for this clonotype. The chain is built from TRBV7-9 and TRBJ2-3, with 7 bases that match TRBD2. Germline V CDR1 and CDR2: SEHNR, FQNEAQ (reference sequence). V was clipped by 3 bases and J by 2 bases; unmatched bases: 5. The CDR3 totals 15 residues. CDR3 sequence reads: CASSFGLGLTDTQYF. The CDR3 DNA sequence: TGTGCCAGCAGCTTCGGACTAGGCCTCACAGATACGCAGTATTTT.

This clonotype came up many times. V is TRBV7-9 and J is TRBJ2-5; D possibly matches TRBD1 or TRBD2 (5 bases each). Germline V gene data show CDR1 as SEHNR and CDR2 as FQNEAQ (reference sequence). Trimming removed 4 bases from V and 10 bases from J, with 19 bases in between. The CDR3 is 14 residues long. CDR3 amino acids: CASSSRDRGTRQYF. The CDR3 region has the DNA TGTGCCAGCAGCTCTAGGGACCGAGGGACGCGCCAGTACTTC. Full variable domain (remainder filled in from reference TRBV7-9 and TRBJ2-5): DTGVSQNPRHKITKRGQNVTFRCDPISEHNRLYWYRQTLGQGPEFLTYFQNEAQLEKSRLLSDRFSAERPKGSFSTLEIQRTEQGDSAMYLCASSSRDRGTRQYFGPGTRLLVL.

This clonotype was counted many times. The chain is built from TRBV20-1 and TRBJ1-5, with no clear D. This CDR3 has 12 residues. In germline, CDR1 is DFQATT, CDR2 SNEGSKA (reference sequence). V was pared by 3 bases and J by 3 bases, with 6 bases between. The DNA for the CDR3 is TGCAGTGCTAGGACAATCAATCAGCCCCAGCATTTT. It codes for CSARTINQPQHF.

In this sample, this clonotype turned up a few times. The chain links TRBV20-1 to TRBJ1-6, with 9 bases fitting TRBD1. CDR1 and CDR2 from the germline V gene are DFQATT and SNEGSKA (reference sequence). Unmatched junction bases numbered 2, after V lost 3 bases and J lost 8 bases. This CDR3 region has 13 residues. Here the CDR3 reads CSARGDRDSPLHF. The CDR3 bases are TGCAGTGCTAGGGGGGACAGGGATTCACCCCTCCACTTT.

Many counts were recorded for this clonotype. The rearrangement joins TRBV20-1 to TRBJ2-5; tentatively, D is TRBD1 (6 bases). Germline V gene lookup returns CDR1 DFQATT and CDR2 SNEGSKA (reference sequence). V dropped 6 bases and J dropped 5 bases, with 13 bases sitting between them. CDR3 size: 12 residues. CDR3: CSANRVGETQYF. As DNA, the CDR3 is TGCAGTGCGAACAGGGTAGGGGAGACCCAGTACTTC.

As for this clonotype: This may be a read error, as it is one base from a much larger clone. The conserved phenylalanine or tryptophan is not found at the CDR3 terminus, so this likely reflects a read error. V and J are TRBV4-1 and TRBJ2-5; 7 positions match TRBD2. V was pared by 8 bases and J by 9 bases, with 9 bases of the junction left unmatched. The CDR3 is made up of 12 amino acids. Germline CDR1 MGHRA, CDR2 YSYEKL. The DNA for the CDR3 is TGCGCCAGCTCTAGCGGATTATGGGCCCAGTACGTC. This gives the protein CASSSGLWAQYV.

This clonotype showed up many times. The CDR3 spells CASSLAQGQPQHF. CDR3 sequence (DNA): TGTGCCAGCAGTTTGGCCCAGGGACAGCCCCAGCATTTT. The chain employs TRBV12-3 or TRBV12-4 and TRBJ1-5; a possible D gene is TRBD1 (5 bases). The CDR3 covers 13 residues. V lost 3 bases, J lost 7 bases, and 10 bases lay in between.

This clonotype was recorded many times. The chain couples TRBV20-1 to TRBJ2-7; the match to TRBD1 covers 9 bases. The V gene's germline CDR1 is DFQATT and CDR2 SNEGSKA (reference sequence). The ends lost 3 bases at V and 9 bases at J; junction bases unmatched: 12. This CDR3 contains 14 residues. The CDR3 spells CSASLRDRVFGQYF. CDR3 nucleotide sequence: TGCAGTGCTAGCCTCCGGGACAGGGTGTTCGGGCAGTACTTC.

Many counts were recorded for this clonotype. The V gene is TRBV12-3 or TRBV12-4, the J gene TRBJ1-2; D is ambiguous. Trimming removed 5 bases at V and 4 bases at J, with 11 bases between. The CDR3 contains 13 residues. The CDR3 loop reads CASSPDGLYGYTF. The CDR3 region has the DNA TGTGCCAGCAGTCCCGACGGCCTCTATGGCTACACCTTC.

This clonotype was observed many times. The DNA of the CDR3 is TGTGCCAGCAGTTCAGTGAACACTGAAGCTTTCTTT. Translated: CASSSVNTEAFF. This chain uses TRBV6-5 with TRBJ1-1; D call uncertain. Trimming left V 4 bases short and J 0 bases short, with 3 bases between. From germline, CDR1 is MNHEY and CDR2 SVGAGI. CDR3 length: 12 residues.

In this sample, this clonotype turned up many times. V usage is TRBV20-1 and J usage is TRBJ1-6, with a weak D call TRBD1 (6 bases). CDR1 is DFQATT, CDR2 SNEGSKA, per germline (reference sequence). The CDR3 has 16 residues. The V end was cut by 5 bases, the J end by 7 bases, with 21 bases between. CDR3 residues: CSADIGGGPRNSPLHF. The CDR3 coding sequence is TGCAGTGCTGATATCGGGGGGGGGCCGAGGAATTCACCCCTCCACTTT.

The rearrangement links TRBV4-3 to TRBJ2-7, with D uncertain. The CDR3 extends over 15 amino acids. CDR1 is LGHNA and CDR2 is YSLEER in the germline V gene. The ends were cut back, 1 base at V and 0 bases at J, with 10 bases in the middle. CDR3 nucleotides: TGCGCCAGCAGCCAAGGCACGCACCCCTCCTACGAGCAGTACTTC. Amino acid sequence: CASSQGTHPSYEQYF.

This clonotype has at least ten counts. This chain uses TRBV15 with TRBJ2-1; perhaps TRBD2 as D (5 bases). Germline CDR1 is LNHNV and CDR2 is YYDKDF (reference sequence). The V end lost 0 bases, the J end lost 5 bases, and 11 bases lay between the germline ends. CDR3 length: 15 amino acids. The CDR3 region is CATSRDVERDNEQFF. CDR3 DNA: TGTGCCACCAGCAGAGATGTTGAGAGGGACAATGAGCAGTTCTTC. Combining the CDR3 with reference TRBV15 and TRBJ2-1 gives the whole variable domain DAMVIQNPRYQVTQFGKPVTLSCSQTLNHNVMYWYQQKSSQAPKLLFHYYDKDFNNEADTPDNFQSRRPNTSFCFLDIRSPGLGDTAMYLCATSRDVERDNEQFFGPGTRLTVL.

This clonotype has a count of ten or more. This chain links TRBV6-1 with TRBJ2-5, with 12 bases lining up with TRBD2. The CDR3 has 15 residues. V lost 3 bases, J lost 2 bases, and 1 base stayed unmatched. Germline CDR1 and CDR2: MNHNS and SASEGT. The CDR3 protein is CASSDLAGGQETQYF. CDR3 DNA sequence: TGTGCCAGCAGTGACCTAGCGGGGGGGCAAGAGACCCAGTACTTC.

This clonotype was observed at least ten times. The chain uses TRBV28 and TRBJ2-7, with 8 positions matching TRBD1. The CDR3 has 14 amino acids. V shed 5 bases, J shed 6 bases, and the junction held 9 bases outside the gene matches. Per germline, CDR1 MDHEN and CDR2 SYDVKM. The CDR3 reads CASSRTGTQAEQYF. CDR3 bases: TGTGCCAGCAGTAGGACAGGGACACAAGCCGAGCAGTACTTC.

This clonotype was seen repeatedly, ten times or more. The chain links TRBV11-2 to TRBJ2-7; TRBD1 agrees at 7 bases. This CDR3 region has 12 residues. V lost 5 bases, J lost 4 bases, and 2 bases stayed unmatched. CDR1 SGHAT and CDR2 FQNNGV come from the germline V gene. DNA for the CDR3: TGTGCCAGCAGCCAGGACAGGTACGAGCAGTACTTC. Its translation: CASSQDRYEQYF.